This is a list of T cell receptor beta chains from one sample in a study of cytomegalovirus exposure and HLA in healthy donors. The table came from immunoSEQ multiplex PCR; TCRdb's copy has only in-frame clones and leaves some out. The sample lists around 92,000 clones; approximately 82% were seen once. Sequenced sample: PBMCs. Receptor source: a female donor in good health and CMV-seropositive. Both conserved end residues are part of each CDR3. D genes are given only for firm matches. Some rows have no size entry. The others give once, few or many, or a class for an expanded clone.

V	size	J	D	DNA	CDR3
TRBV7-8	few	TRBJ2-7	NA	TGTGCCAGCACCCCGGGGAACAGTCCCTACGAGCAGTACTTC	CASTPGNSPYEQYF
TRBV6-5	NA	TRBJ2-1	NA	TGTGCCAGCAGTTACGGGACATACAATGAGCAGTTCTTC	CASSYGTYNEQFF
TRBV11-2	NA	TRBJ2-1	TRBD2	TGTGCCAGCAGCTTAGAGCCAGGGACTAGCGGACCTGAATACAATGAGCAGTTCTTC	CASSLEPGTSGPEYNEQFF
TRBV5-1	few	TRBJ1-1	NA	TGCGCCAGCAGCTTGGATGACTTATGGGACACTGAAGCTTTCTTT	CASSLDDLWDTEAFF
TRBV4-1	NA	TRBJ2-2	NA	TGCGCCAGCACCGACAAAACGGAAAGGACGAACACCGGGGAGCTGTTTTTT	CASTDKTERTNTGELFF
TRBV4-1	NA	TRBJ2-3	NA	TGCGCCAGCAGCCGCCCTGGCTTCACAGATACGCAGTATTTT	CASSRPGFTDTQYF
TRBV18	once	TRBJ1-1	NA	TGTGCCAGCTCACCTCAGGGAGGAATATTGAGTGGTGAAGCTTTCTTT	CASSPQGGILSGEAFF
TRBV28	once	TRBJ2-6	TRBD2	TGTGCCAGCAGTGCCCCGCGGGGGGCTAGCTCTGGGGCCAACGTCCTGACTTTC	CASSAPRGASSGANVLTF
TRBV7-2	NA	TRBJ2-3	TRBD2	TGTGCCAGCTGCTACGGGGGGAGGGCAGTAGATACGCAGTATTTT	CASCYGGRAVDTQYF
TRBV29-1	few	TRBJ1-3	NA	TGCAGCGTCCAGGGCTCTGGAAACACCATATATTTT	CSVQGSGNTIYF
TRBV11-2	once	TRBJ1-4	TRBD1	TGTGCCAGCAGCAGCGGACAGGGGGAAAAACTGTTTTTT	CASSSGQGEKLFF
TRBV5-1	NA	TRBJ2-5	NA	TGCGCCAGCAGCCCCCGGGACAACCAAGAGACCCAGTACTTC	CASSPRDNQETQYF
TRBV5-6	NA	TRBJ1-4	TRBD1	TGTGCCAGCAGCTTATCCGGGACAGGCAATGAAAAACTGTTTTTT	CASSLSGTGNEKLFF
TRBV5-4	NA	TRBJ2-7	TRBD1	TGTGCCAGCAGCTTGCCAGGACAGGGGGGCGAGCAGTACTTC	CASSLPGQGGEQYF
TRBV7-6	once	TRBJ2-1	TRBD2	TGTGCCAGCAGCTCGGGACTAGCAGGCTCCTACAATGAGCAGTTCTTC	CASSSGLAGSYNEQFF
TRBV5-1	once	TRBJ1-1	NA	TGCGCCAGCAGCTTTCTGGAGGGTACTGAAGCTTTCTTT	CASSFLEGTEAFF